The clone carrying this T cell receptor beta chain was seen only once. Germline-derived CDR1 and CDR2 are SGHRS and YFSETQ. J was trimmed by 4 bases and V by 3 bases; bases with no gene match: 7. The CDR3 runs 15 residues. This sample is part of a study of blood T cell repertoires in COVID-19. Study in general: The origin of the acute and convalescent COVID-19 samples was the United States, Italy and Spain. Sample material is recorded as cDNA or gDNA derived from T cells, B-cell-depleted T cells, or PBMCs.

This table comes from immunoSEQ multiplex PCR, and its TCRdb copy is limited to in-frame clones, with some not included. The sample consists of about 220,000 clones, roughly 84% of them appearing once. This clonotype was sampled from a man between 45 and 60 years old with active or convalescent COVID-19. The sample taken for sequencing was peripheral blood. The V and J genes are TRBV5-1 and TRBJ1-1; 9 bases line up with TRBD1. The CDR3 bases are TGCGCCAGCAGCTGGGGGACAGGGCAGGGCACTGAAGCTTTCTTT. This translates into CASSWGTGQGTEAFF.